This TCR beta chain was documented in a study of cytotoxic CD8 clonotypes in ibrutinib-treated CLL (dated by TCRdb to 2020 to 2022). In the study overall: In this cohort, approximately 15 patients were treatment-naive and roughly 10 were relapsed/refractory, while under 18 had unmutated IGHV. Cryopreserved peripheral blood mononuclear cells were obtained prior to treatment, at the time of response, and at either disease progression or sustained remission. Responses were partial in around 24 patients and complete in 2; after median approximately 67 months follow-up, about 14 stayed in remission and roughly twelve progressed. Patients were still on ibrutinib when every remission and progressive disease sample was collected. Longitudinal samples were obtainable from about 30% of the roughly 86 participants in the trial. Response samples were taken after a median of approximately eleven months on treatment, ranging from about 6 to 40 months. On average, each sample had approximately 250,000 productive templates and 100,000 or so productive rearrangements. Findings and caveats that apply to the study as a whole: Public clonotypes were rare and either shrank or stayed stable during treatment, and the rise in clonality at ibrutinib response reflected expansion of private clonotypes. Clonality increased at ibrutinib response, stayed stable in sustained remission, and fell back toward baseline at progression. At baseline, clonality was higher than in age-matched healthy donors and showed a strong correlation with circulating CD8+ T-cell counts. Sampling times were not matched between sustained-remission and progressing patients, and lymph node repertoires were not studied.

Remarks on this clone: Its recognized antigen is unknown. No clone much larger than this one lies a single base away; base qualities are absent.

The goal of deep resolution MiSeq sequencing was a depth between 1 in 1 million and 1 in 200,000 T cells, and coverage averaged 10x per clonotype. The immunoSEQ hsTCRB Kit was used to generate TCR beta libraries. The authors processed their data as follows. ImmunoSEQ Data Assistant and ImmunoSEQ Analyzer were used for data analysis, and V, D and J genes were assigned according to IMGT definitions. Clonality was computed as one minus normalized Shannon entropy of productive rearrangement frequencies, ranging from 0 to 1. Public clonotype analysis was restricted to overrepresented clonotypes comprising at least 0.05% of each patient's repertoire. About a dozen age-matched healthy donor repertoires from immuneACCESS were used as controls for clonality. Entries here come from immuneACCESS through TCRdb and include only in-frame sequences with V and J called. Some clones fail to appear in such tables; in the studies checked, an unresolved V gene covers under half of the shortfall, and the cause of the remainder is unknown. The V and J calls and clone size were taken over from that table, and D and trimming were inferred from the DNA. For this sample the table gives about 130,000 clones, of which 75% to 90% were detected only once. Approximately 2% of the sample belongs to the ten largest clones.

The germline V gene provides CDR1 MGHRA and CDR2 YSYEKL. V loses 0 bases at its end and J loses 1 base; junction bases beyond the gene matches: 3. The CDR3 numbers 17 residues from cysteine through phenylalanine. Only the CDR3 portion is preserved as DNA: 51 bases, with reading frame beginning at the first base. The intended sense of this specimen's time point label: around 25 months on ibrutinib. Roughly 2 micrograms of genomic DNA were extracted from cryopreserved PBMCs for TCR beta library preparation. Longitudinal blood samples from CLL patients on ibrutinib monotherapy underwent high-throughput TCR beta sequencing. Patients were enrolled in a phase 2 open-label single-center ibrutinib monotherapy trial.

The chain employs TRBV4-1 and TRBJ2-7, with 13 bases aligning to TRBD2. The sequenced sample was PBMCs, obtained after 24 months of ibrutinib treatment. The receptor was isolated from a human donor with chronic lymphocytic leukemia. The DNA sequence follows: TGCGCCAGCAGCCAAGATAGACTAGCGGGGGGTTCCTACGAGCAGTACTTC. This codes for CASSQDRLAGGSYEQYF.